The 17 T cell receptor beta chains listed next were all sequenced from one sample in a study of cytomegalovirus exposure and HLA in healthy donors. The PCR had 60 Vbeta and 13 Jbeta primers. Profiled with immunoSEQ multiplex PCR; TCRdb holds only in-frame clones, not every one. The sample holds some 85,000 clones, roughly 80% seen once. Sequencing was done on a sample of PBMCs. These receptor sequences come from a woman aged 45-65 years in good health and CMV-seronegative.

The V call is TRBV11-3, the J call TRBJ2-2; 10 positions match TRBD2. CDR1 is SGHNT, CDR2 YENEEA, per germline. Trimming removed 5 bases from V and 0 bases from J; junction bases left unmatched: 9. The CDR3 totals 18 residues. Here the CDR3 DNA reads TGTGCCAGCAGCGGGAGTAGCGGGAGGCCTGCGAACACCGGGGAGCTGTTTTTT. The encoded protein is CASSGSSGRPANTGELFF.

There are a few counts of this clone. V gene TRBV19 combines with J gene TRBJ2-1; D is uncertain. In germline, CDR1 is LNHDA, CDR2 SQIVND (reference sequence). Between the trimmed V and J ends, which lost 3 bases and 12 bases, there was a span of 15 bases. The CDR3 length is 13 residues. CDR3 sequence: CASSISPVLRQFF. In DNA, the CDR3 is TGTGCCAGTAGTATCTCCCCGGTCCTGAGGCAGTTCTTC.

This clone has just one count. This sample includes further DNA sequences coding for the same CDR3. The CDR3 sequence is CASSLTGVGTEAFF. DNA of the CDR3: TGTGCCAGCAGCTTAACAGGGGTAGGCACTGAAGCTTTCTTT. The J gene is TRBJ1-1, the V gene TRBV7-9; 7 bases are a match to TRBD1. Trimming removed 2 bases from V and 4 bases from J; junction bases left unmatched: 4. Germline assignment: CDR1 SEHNR and CDR2 FQNEAQ (reference sequence). CDR3 length: 14 residues. The entire variable domain, with the rest obtained from reference TRBV7-9 and TRBJ1-1, is as follows: DTGVSQNPRHKITKRGQNVTFRCDPISEHNRLYWYRQTLGQGPEFLTYFQNEAQLEKSRLLSDRFSAERPKGSFSTLEIQRTEQGDSAMYLCASSLTGVGTEAFFGQGTRLTVV.

This chain connects TRBV4-1 to TRBJ2-7, with D unresolved. There are 18 residues in the CDR3. Germline CDR1 is MGHRA and CDR2 is YSYEKL. Trimming removed 1 base at V and 2 bases at J, with 21 bases between. CDR3 nucleotide sequence: TGCGCCAGCAGCCAAGTATCTCGCACATCTAGTAGTCCCTACGAGCAGTACTTC. Translation: CASSQVSRTSSSPYEQYF.

The chain combines TRBV7-2 with TRBJ1-1, with 11 bases lining up with TRBD1. V dropped 5 bases and J dropped 4; count of bases not matched to a gene: 6. The germline V gene encodes CDR1 SGHTA and CDR2 FQGNSA. The length of the CDR3 is 15 residues. CDR3 DNA sequence: TGTGCCAGCAGCCGTCCCGGGACAGGGGGCACTGAAGCTTTCTTT. Amino acids: CASSRPGTGGTEAFF.

The chain recombines TRBV28 with TRBJ2-5; D gene uncertain. Germline V gene sequence: CDR1 MDHEN, CDR2 SYDVKM. V was cut by 6 bases and J by 2 bases, with 16 bases left in between. This CDR3 region has 15 residues. For the CDR3, the DNA is TGTGCCAGCAGACCGCAGAATGGAGTTCAAGAGACCCAGTACTTC. Translation gives CASRPQNGVQETQYF.

This sequence joins TRBV10-3 and TRBJ2-1, with 10 bases identical to TRBD2. The CDR3 has 14 residues. CDR1 ENHRY and CDR2 SYGVKD come from the germline V gene. V lost 4 bases and J lost 5; bases outside the gene matches: 2. CDR3 residues: CAISVLAGDNEQFF. Here the CDR3 DNA reads TGTGCCATCAGTGTCCTAGCGGGAGACAATGAGCAGTTCTTC.

The V and J genes are TRBV6-1 and TRBJ2-4, with 9 bases aligning to TRBD1. The CDR3 spans 15 residues. Germline V gene data show CDR1 as MNHNS and CDR2 as SASEGT. V shed 8 bases and J 13 bases; nucleotides not matched to a gene: 18. The CDR3 sequence is CASCSLGTGSKLQYF. CDR3 in DNA: TGTGCCAGCTGTTCCCTAGGGACAGGGAGTAAGTTGCAGTACTTC.

The chain combines TRBV19 with TRBJ1-1; D gene ambiguous. There are 13 residues in the CDR3. Per the germline V gene, CDR1 is LNHDA and CDR2 is SQIVND (reference sequence). The V and J ends lost 5 bases and 10 bases respectively, with 17 bases between them. CDR3 sequence: CASSRNLQFGAFF. For the CDR3, the DNA is TGTGCCAGTAGTCGAAACCTCCAATTCGGAGCTTTCTTT.

The V gene is TRBV5-4, the J gene TRBJ1-2, with a tentative D call TRBD1 (6 bases). CDR1 is SGHNT and CDR2 is YYREEE in the germline V gene (reference sequence). Trimming removed 7 bases from V and 7 bases from J, with 17 bases in between. The CDR3 runs 13 residues. CDR3 loop: CASPKGQQGGYTF. The DNA of the CDR3 is TGTGCCAGCCCCAAAGGACAGCAGGGTGGCTACACCTTC.

This sequence joins TRBV18 and TRBJ2-2; maybe TRBD2 (5 bases). This CDR3 is 12 amino acids long. Germline CDR1 reads KGHSH; CDR2 reads LQKENI. With 3 bases removed from V and 6 bases from J, the gap between germline ends came to 5 bases. CDR3 sequence: CASSPDSGELFF. CDR3 bases: TGTGCCAGCTCACCGGACTCCGGGGAGCTGTTTTTT.

This rearrangement joins TRBV18 to TRBJ2-1, with TRBD1 identical over 7 bases. The CDR3 loop spans 15 amino acids. The germline V gene has CDR1 KGHSH and CDR2 LQKENI. V trimming: 3 bases; J trimming: 0 bases; junction bases outside the gene matches: 2. CDR3 bases: TGTGCCAGCTCACCGACAGGGAGCTCCTACAATGAGCAGTTCTTC. This translates into CASSPTGSSYNEQFF.

The chain carries TRBV5-1 and TRBJ2-7, with 8 bases lining up with TRBD2. CDR3 length: 15 amino acids. With 0 bases clipped from V and 1 base from J, the junction kept 3 bases outside the gene matches. Germline lookup yields CDR1 SGHRS and CDR2 YFSETQ. The CDR3 region is CASSLESGSSYEQYF. The DNA of the CDR3 is TGCGCCAGCAGCTTGGAGAGCGGGAGTTCCTACGAGCAGTACTTC.

The chain carries TRBV28 and TRBJ2-5; 11 positions agree with TRBD2. Trimming took 5 bases from V and 3 from J; bases not matched to a gene: 2. CDR1 is MDHEN, CDR2 SYDVKM, per germline. The CDR3 totals 14 residues. DNA for the CDR3: TGTGCCAGCAGTAATAGCGGGAGGGAAGAGACCCAGTACTTC. Amino acids: CASSNSGREETQYF.

The chain is built from TRBV2 and TRBJ2-7, with 14 bases identical to TRBD2. Germline V gives CDR1 SNHLY, CDR2 FYNNEI. V dropped 1 base and J dropped 4; count of bases not matched to a gene: 18. The CDR3 runs 21 residues. The CDR3 coding sequence is TGTGCCAGCAGTGAAGGGTCTAACTGGCTGGGGACTAGCGGGGGACAGTACGAGCAGTACGTC. Translating it yields CASSEGSNWLGTSGGQYEQYV.

This chain connects TRBV4-1 to TRBJ2-7; 8 nucleotides line up with TRBD1. The length of the CDR3 is 13 residues. Germline CDR1 is MGHRA and CDR2 is YSYEKL. V shed 2 bases, J shed 5 bases, and the junction held 2 bases outside the gene matches. CDR3 loop: CASSQPTGDEQYF. CDR3 bases: TGCGCCAGCAGCCAACCGACAGGGGACGAGCAGTACTTC.

This chain links TRBV7-3 with TRBJ2-1; 13 bases map to TRBD2. CDR3 length equals 17 residues. Germline loops: CDR1 SGHTA, CDR2 FQGTGA. V lost 5 bases, J lost 1 base, and 5 bases stayed unmatched. The CDR3 sequence is CASSETSGGVSYNEQFF. CDR3 coding DNA: TGTGCCAGCAGCGAAACTAGCGGGGGGGTTTCCTACAATGAGCAGTTCTTC. The whole variable domain, remainder taken from reference TRBV7-3 and TRBJ2-1, is GAGVSQTPSNKVTEKGKYVELRCDPISGHTALYWYRQSLGQGPEFLIYFQGTGAADDSGLPNDRFFAVRPEGSVSTLKIQRTERGDSAVYLCASSETSGGVSYNEQFFGPGTRLTVL.